The rows below give T cell receptor beta chains drawn from one sample of a study of vaccination and CD4 T cells after COVID-19. A single record per CDR3 protein comes from TCRdb applying MiXCR to the PCR reads. The sample includes tens of thousands of distinct CDR3 sequences, around 50% of them seen just once. No antigen has been assigned to these receptors. Source: CD4+ T cells from blood, cultured in vitro, taken before SARS-CoV-2 vaccination. The receptors here all came from a human donor who received a COVID-19 vaccine. CDR3s include the opening cysteine and the closing phenylalanine or tryptophan. A D gene is named only where the DNA matches it firmly. Clone size is given for some rows only: seen once, a few or many times, or a class if the clone is expanded.

>16|few|TRBV7-2|TRBD2|TRBJ2-5
TGTGCCAGCAGCCACCTCAGGACTAGTTTCCAAGGGACCCAGTACTTC
CASSHLRTSFQGTQYF
>14|.|TRBV5-4|TRBD2|TRBJ2-5
TGTGCCAGCAGCTTCGGGAGGGCAGGAGAGACCCAGTACTTC
CASSFGRAGETQYF
>15|.|TRBV10-1|TRBD2|TRBJ2-3
TGCGCCAGCAGTGGTACTAGCGGGGCCGGTGGGACGCAGTATTTT
CASSGTSGAGGTQYF
>14|.|TRBV12-3/TRBV12-4|.|TRBJ1-1
TGTGCCAGCAGTTCCGGGACGTTGGGCACTGAAGCTTTCTTT
CASSSGTLGTEAFF
>15|.|TRBV11-3|.|TRBJ1-1
TGTGCCAGCAGCGCGTCAGGGAGGGGGGGCACTGAAGCTTTCTTT
CASSASGRGGTEAFF
>19|.|TRBV11-2|.|TRBJ2-4
TGTGCCAGCAGCTTTGCTGCCGAGGGCGTACCGGCAGCCAAAAACATTCAGTACTTC
CASSFAAEGVPAAKNIQYF
>13|.|TRBV3-1|TRBD1|TRBJ1-1
TGTGCCAGCAGCCGGACAGGGAACACTGAAGCTTTCTTT
CASSRTGNTEAFF
>14|few|TRBV7-9|.|TRBJ1-5
TGTGCCAGCAGCTTAGCAGGAAATAATCAGCCCCAGCATTTT
CASSLAGNNQPQHF
>16|few|TRBV7-2|.|TRBJ1-3
TGTGCCAGCAGCTTAGCGGGAATCAGGGCTGGAAACACCATATATTTT
CASSLAGIRAGNTIYF
>18|few|TRBV6-5|.|TRBJ1-5
TGTGCCAGCAGTTACTCGAGGTGGGAGCAGAAATTAAATCAGCCCCAGCATTTT
CASSYSRWEQKLNQPQHF
>13|.|TRBV6-5|TRBD1|TRBJ1-2
TGTGCCAGCAGTTACGACAGGGGAGGGGGCTACACCTTC
CASSYDRGGGYTF
>15|.|TRBV5-1|.|TRBJ2-7
TGCGCCAGCAGCTTGGAAGGTAACGCGGGTTACGAGCAGTACTTC
CASSLEGNAGYEQYF
>16|few|TRBV5-1|.|TRBJ1-2
TGCGCCAGCAGCTTGGACTACAGGGTGGAGAACTATGGCTACACCTTC
CASSLDYRVENYGYTF
>17|.|TRBV10-2|TRBD1|TRBJ1-3
TGCGCCAGCAGTGAACGTGAAAGGCAGGGGGCTGGAAACACCATATATTTT
CASSERERQGAGNTIYF
>15|.|TRBV2|.|TRBJ2-5
TGTGCCAGCAGACCGTACGGGGCAGAACAAGAGACCCAGTACTTC
CASRPYGAEQETQYF
>15|.|TRBV5-1|TRBD1|TRBJ1-2
TGCGCCAGCAGCCTCGGCTGGGACAGGGCGGAAGGCTACACCTTC
CASSLGWDRAEGYTF
>16|.|TRBV7-9|.|TRBJ2-7
TGTGCCAGCAGCTTCACGACAGACTTGAGCTCCTACGAGCAGTACTTC
CASSFTTDLSSYEQYF
>15|.|TRBV5-8|TRBD2|TRBJ2-1
TGTGCCAGCACCCGGGGGCTAGCGGGCTACAATGAGCAGTTCTTC
CASTRGLAGYNEQFF
>14|.|TRBV9|.|TRBJ1-6
TGTGCCAGCAGCGAGAGGGTGGGTAATTCACCCCTCCACTTT
CASSERVGNSPLHF
>18|.|TRBV7-2|TRBD2|TRBJ2-2
TGTGCCAGCCGCGCTCTAGCGGGGGCGAACGCGAACACCGGGGAGCTGTTTTTT
CASRALAGANANTGELFF
>16|.|TRBV11-3|TRBD2|TRBJ2-5
TGTGCCAGCACGGGGACTAGCGGGGGCCAGGGGGAGACCCAGTACTTC
CASTGTSGGQGETQYF
>18|.|TRBV9|TRBD2|TRBJ2-2
TGTGCCAGCAGCGTAGCTCCGACTAGCGGGGGCTTGAACGGGGAGCTGTTTTTT
CASSVAPTSGGLNGELFF
>15|few|TRBV4-2|.|TRBJ2-3
TGTGCCAGCAGCCGAGGTGGGCAGGGCACAGATACGCAGTATTTT
CASSRGGQGTDTQYF
>13|.|TRBV6-1|.|TRBJ1-5
TGTGCCAGCAGTGAAGTCGACGGGCAGCCCCAGCATTTT
CASSEVDGQPQHF
>14|.|TRBV6-1|.|TRBJ2-5
TGTGCCAGCATCAGGGACATGACACAAGAGACCCAGTACTTC
CASIRDMTQETQYF
>13|.|TRBV30|.|TRBJ1-5
TGTGCCTGGAGCTTGACTGGCAATCAGCCCCAGCATTTT
CAWSLTGNQPQHF
>14|.|TRBV5-1|TRBD1|TRBJ1-2
TGCGCCAGCAGCACACGACAGGGAACTTATGGCTACACCTTC
CASSTRQGTYGYTF
>16|.|TRBV5-4|TRBD2|TRBJ2-3
TGTGCCAGCAGCCATCAGCTAGCGGGGGGGGCAGATACGCAGTATTTT
CASSHQLAGGADTQYF
>18|.|TRBV20-1|TRBD1|TRBJ1-5
TGCAGTGCCCTGGGGGGGGGACAGGGGCCATTTAGCAATCAGCCCCAGCATTTT
CSALGGGQGPFSNQPQHF
>14|.|TRBV20-1|.|TRBJ1-1
TGCAGTGCTAAACCGGGATCCAGGAACACTGAAGCTTTCTTT
CSAKPGSRNTEAFF
>16|.|TRBV18|TRBD1|TRBJ1-6
TGTGCCAGCTCACCGGGACAGGGTGGCGATAATTCACCCCTCCACTTT
CASSPGQGGDNSPLHF
>14|.|TRBV12-3/TRBV12-4|.|TRBJ1-5
TGTGCCAGCAGGGCCGGACAATGGGATCAGCCCCAGCATTTT
CASRAGQWDQPQHF
>13|once|TRBV25-1|.|TRBJ2-5
TGTGCCAGCAGTAACAGGGGGGGAGAGACCCAGTACTTC
CASSNRGGETQYF
>16|.|TRBV11-3|.|TRBJ2-7
TGTGCCAGCAGCTTTTCGGGGACTCTCCCTACCTACGAGCAGTACTTC
CASSFSGTLPTYEQYF
>15|once|TRBV6-5|TRBD2|TRBJ2-3
TGTGCCAGCAGTTACTCGCGGGGGGCAACAGATACGCAGTATTTT
CASSYSRGATDTQYF
>14|few|TRBV2|.|TRBJ2-2
TGTGCCAGCAGTGCTAATTCGAACACCGGGGAGCTGTTTTTT
CASSANSNTGELFF
>13|.|TRBV7-2|.|TRBJ2-5
TGTGCCAGCAGCTTAGCGGGGGGAGAGACCCAGTACTTC
CASSLAGGETQYF
>16|.|TRBV12-5|TRBD1|TRBJ2-3
TGTGCTAGTGGCTCTGACACCGGGACAGTCACAGATACGCAGTATTTT
CASGSDTGTVTDTQYF
>17|.|TRBV19|.|TRBJ1-3
TGTGCCAGTAGTATAGCAGGGGTCACCTCCTCTGGAAACACCATATATTTT
CASSIAGVTSSGNTIYF
>13|few|TRBV20-1|TRBD1|TRBJ2-1
TGCAGTGCTAGACGGGACAGGGACAATGAGCAGTTCTTC
CSARRDRDNEQFF
>17|.|TRBV11-3|TRBD2|TRBJ2-4
TGTGCCAGCAGCTCCCCCGGGACTAGCGGGGGGGCGAACATTCAGTACTTC
CASSSPGTSGGANIQYF